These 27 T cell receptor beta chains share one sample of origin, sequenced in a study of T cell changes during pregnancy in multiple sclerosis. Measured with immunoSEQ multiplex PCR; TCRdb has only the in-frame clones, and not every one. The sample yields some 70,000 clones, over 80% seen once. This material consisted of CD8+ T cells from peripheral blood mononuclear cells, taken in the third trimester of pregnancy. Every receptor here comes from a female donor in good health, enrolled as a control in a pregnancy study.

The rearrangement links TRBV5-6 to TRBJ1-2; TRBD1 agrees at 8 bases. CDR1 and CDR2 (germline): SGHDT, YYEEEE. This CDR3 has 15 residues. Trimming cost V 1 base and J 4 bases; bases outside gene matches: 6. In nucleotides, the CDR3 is TGTGCCAGCAGCTTGTCAGGGGGCCCTGGCTATGGCTACACCTTC. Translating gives CASSLSGGPGYGYTF.

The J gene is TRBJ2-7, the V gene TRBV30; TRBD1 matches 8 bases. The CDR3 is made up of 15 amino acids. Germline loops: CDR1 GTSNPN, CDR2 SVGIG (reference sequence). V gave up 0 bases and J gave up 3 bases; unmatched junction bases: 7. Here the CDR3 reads CAWSVLPGQVYEQYF. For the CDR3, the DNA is TGTGCCTGGAGTGTCTTGCCGGGACAGGTCTACGAGCAGTACTTC.

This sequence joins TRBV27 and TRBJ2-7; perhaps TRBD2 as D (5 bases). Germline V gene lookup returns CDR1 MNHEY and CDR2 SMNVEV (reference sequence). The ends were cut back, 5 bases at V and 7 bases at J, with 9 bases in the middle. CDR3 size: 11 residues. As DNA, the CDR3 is TGTGCCAGCAGTGACTACATGGAGCAGTACTTC. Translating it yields CASSDYMEQYF.

The CDR3 coding sequence is TGTGCCAGCAGCTTAGTACAGGGCCATCATGGCTACACCTTC. It is translated as CASSLVQGHHGYTF. The J gene is TRBJ1-2, the V gene TRBV11-3, with a weak D call TRBD1 (6 bases). Trimming cost V 1 base and J 6 bases, with 12 bases left between them. CDR1 is SGHNT, CDR2 YENEEA, per germline. The CDR3 spans 14 residues. The full variable domain, with the rest looked up from reference TRBV11-3 and TRBJ1-2, is EAGVVQSPRYKIIEKKQPVAFWCNPISGHNTLYWYLQNLGQGPELLIRYENEEAVDDSQLPKDRFSAERLKGVDSTLKIQPAELGDSAVYLCASSLVQGHHGYTFGSGTRLTVV.

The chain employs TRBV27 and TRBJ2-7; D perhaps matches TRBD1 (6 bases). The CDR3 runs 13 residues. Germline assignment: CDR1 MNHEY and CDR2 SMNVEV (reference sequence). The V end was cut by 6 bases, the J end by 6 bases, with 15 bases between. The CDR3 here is CASSGGQPAEQYF. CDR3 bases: TGTGCCAGCAGCGGTGGACAGCCCGCCGAGCAGTACTTC.

The chain's CDR3 is CASSQVTGYTGELFF. Here the CDR3 DNA reads TGCGCCAGCAGCCAGGTGACAGGGTACACCGGGGAGCTGTTTTTT. The V gene is TRBV4-3, the J gene TRBJ2-2; 7 nucleotides line up with TRBD1. CDR1 and CDR2 (germline): LGHNA, YSLEER. CDR3 length equals 15 residues. V lost 3 bases and J lost 3; bases outside the gene matches: 4.

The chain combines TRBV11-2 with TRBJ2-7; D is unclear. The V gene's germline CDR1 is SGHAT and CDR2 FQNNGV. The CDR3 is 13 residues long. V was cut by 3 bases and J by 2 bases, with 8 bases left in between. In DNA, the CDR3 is TGTGCCAGCAGCTTCCAACTTACCTACGAGCAGTACTTC. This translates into CASSFQLTYEQYF.

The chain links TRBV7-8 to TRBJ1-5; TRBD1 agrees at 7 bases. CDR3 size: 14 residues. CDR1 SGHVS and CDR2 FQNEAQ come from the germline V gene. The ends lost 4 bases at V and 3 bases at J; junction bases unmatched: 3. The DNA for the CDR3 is TGTGCCAGCAGCTCCGACAGGGACAATCAGCCCCAGCATTTT. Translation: CASSSDRDNQPQHF.

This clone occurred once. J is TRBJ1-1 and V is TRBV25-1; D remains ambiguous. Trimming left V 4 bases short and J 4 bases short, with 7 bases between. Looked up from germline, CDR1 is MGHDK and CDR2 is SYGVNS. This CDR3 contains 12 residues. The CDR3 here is CASSARGTEAFF. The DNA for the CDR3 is TGTGCCAGCAGTGCCCGAGGCACTGAAGCTTTCTTT.

The chain's CDR3 is CASSDQRGGDYGYTF. The CDR3 DNA follows: TGTGCCAGCAGTGACCAGCGTGGGGGCGACTATGGCTACACCTTC. The chain couples TRBV6-1 to TRBJ1-2, with D perhaps TRBD1 (6 bases). Germline CDR1 and CDR2: MNHNS and SASEGT. The V end lost 3 bases, the J end lost 3 bases, and 14 bases lay between the germline ends. The CDR3 is made up of 15 amino acids.

The DNA of the CDR3 is TGTGCCAGCAGCCAGACCGACCGGGGATACAACACTGAAGCTTTCTTT. It yields the protein CASSQTDRGYNTEAFF. This chain joins TRBV11-2 and TRBJ1-1; D uncertain. Germline V CDR1 and CDR2: SGHAT, FQNNGV. With 5 bases removed from V and 2 bases from J, the gap between germline ends came to 18 bases. The CDR3 has 16 residues.

DNA of the CDR3: TGTGCCAGCAGCGTAGCCAAGGGGACAGGGGTAAACAATGAGCAGTTCTTC. Translated: CASSVAKGTGVNNEQFF. This chain joins TRBV9 and TRBJ2-1; 10 bases match TRBD1. This CDR3 is built from 17 residues. V lost 0 bases and J lost 5; bases outside the gene matches: 8. Per germline, CDR1 SGDLS and CDR2 YYNGEE.

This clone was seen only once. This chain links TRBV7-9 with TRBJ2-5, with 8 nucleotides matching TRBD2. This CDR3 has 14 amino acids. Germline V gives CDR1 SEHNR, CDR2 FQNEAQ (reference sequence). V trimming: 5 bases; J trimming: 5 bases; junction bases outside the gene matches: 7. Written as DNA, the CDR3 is TGTGCCAGCAGCCCTACGGGGGGGCGTGAGACCCAGTACTTC. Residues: CASSPTGGRETQYF.

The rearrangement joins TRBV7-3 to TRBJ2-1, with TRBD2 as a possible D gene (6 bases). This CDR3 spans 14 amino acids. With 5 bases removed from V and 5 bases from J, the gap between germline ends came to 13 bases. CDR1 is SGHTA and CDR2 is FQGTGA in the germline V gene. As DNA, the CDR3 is TGTGCCAGCAGCCTCCCGGGGGAGAACAATGAGCAGTTCTTC. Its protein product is CASSLPGENNEQFF.

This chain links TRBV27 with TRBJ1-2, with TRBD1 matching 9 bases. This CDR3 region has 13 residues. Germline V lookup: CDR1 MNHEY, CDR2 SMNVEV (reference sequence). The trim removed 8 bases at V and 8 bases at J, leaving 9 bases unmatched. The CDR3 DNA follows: TGTGCCAGCCTCGGGACAGGGAAGGGAGGCTACACCTTC. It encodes CASLGTGKGGYTF.

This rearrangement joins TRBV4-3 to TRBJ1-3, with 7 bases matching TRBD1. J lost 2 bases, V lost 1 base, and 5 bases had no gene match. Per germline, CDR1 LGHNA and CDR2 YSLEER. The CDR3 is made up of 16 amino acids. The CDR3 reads CASSQGAGGTGNTIYF. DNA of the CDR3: TGCGCCAGCAGCCAAGGGGCAGGGGGAACTGGAAACACCATATATTTT.

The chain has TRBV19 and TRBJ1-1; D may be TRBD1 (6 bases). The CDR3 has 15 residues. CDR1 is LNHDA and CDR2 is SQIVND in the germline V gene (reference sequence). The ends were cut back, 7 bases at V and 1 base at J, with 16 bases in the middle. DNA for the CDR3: TGTGCCAGTACCCCGTCACAGGGCCCGAACACTGAAGCTTTCTTT. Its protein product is CASTPSQGPNTEAFF.

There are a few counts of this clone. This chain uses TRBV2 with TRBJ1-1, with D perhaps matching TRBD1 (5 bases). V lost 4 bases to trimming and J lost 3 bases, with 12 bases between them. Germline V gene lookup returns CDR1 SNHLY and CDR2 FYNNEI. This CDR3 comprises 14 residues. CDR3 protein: CASSGAGRDTEAFF. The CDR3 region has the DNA TGTGCCAGCAGTGGAGCGGGCAGGGACACTGAAGCTTTCTTT.

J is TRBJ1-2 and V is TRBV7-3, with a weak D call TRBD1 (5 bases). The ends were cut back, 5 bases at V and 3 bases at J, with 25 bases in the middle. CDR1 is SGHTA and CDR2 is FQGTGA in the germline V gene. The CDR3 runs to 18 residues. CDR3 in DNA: TGTGCCAGCAGCCCGAGACCCTGGGCGCAGGGTAGAGACTATGGCTACACCTTC. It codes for CASSPRPWAQGRDYGYTF. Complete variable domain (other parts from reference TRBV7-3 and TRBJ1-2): GAGVSQTPSNKVTEKGKYVELRCDPISGHTALYWYRQSLGQGPEFLIYFQGTGAADDSGLPNDRFFAVRPEGSVSTLKIQRTERGDSAVYLCASSPRPWAQGRDYGYTFGSGTRLTVV.

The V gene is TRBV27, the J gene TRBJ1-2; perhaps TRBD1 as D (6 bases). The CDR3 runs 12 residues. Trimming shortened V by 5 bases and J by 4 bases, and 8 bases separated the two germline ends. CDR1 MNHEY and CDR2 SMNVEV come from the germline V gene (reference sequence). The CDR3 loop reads CASSGDTYGYTF. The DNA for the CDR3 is TGTGCCAGCAGTGGGGACACCTATGGCTACACCTTC.

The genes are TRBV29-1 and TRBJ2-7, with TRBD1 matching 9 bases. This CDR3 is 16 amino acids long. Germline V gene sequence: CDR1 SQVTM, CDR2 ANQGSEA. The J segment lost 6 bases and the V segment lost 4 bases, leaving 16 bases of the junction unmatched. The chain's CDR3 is CSVVWDRDTAWFEQYF. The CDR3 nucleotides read TGCAGCGTTGTATGGGACAGGGATACCGCATGGTTCGAGCAGTACTTC.

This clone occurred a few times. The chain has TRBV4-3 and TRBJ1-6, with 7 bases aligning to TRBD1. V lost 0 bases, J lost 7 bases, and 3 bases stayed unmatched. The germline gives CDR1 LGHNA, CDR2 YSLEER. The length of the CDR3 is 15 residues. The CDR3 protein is CASSQDARGNSPLHF. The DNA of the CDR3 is TGCGCCAGCAGCCAAGATGCCAGGGGGAATTCACCCCTCCACTTT.

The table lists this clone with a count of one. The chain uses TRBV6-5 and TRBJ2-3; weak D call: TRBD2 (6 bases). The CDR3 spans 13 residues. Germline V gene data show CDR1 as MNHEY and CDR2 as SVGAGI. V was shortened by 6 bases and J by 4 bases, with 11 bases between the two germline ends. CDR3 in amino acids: CASRGGGSDTQYF. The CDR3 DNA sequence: TGTGCCAGCAGGGGGGGTGGGTCAGATACGCAGTATTTT.

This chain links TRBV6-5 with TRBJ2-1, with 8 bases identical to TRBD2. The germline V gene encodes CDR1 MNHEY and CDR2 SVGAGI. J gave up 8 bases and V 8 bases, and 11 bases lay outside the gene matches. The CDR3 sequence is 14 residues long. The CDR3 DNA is TGTGCCAGCCGTTCGGGGGGGACATACGATGAGCAGTTCTTC. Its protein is CASRSGGTYDEQFF.

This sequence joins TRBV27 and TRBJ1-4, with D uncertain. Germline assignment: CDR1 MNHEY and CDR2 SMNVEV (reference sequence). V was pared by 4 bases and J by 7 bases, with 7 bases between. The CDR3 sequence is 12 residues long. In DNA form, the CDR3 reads TGTGCCAGCAGTTCCTATTCTGAAAAACTGTTTTTT. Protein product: CASSSYSEKLFF.

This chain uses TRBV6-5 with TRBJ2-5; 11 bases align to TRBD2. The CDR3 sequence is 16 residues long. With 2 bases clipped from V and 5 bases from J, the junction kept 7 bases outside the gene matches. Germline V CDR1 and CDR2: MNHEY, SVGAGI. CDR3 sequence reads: CASSYLAGGEWETQYF. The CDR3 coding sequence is TGTGCCAGCAGTTACCTAGCGGGGGGCGAATGGGAGACCCAGTACTTC.

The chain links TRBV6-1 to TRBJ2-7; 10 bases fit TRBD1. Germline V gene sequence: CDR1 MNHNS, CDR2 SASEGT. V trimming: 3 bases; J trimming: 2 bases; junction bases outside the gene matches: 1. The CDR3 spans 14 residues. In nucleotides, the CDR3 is TGTGCCAGCAGTGATGGGACAGGGGCCTACGAGCAGTACTTC. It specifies CASSDGTGAYEQYF.